Listed below are T cell receptor beta chains from one sample, sequenced in a study of pediatric ulcerative colitis. TCRdb keeps only in-frame clones here, not all; method: immunoSEQ multiplex PCR. In the table there are 40,000 to 55,000 clones, about 79% of which are singletons. Sequencing was performed on gut tissue. These receptors all stem from a girl between 10 and 17 years old with moderate ulcerative colitis. The CDR3 runs from the conserved cysteine through the conserved F or W. Some rows have no size entry. The others give once, few or many, or a class for an expanded clone.

V gene: TRBV7-6; clone size: -; CDR3 protein: CASSLVAGTLNEQFF
V gene: TRBV7-2; clone size: -; CDR3 protein: CASSLAGQGVGGYTF
V gene: TRBV25-1; clone size: -; CDR3 protein: CASRGYEQYF
V gene: TRBV5-1; clone size: -; CDR3 protein: CASSRAGISQRTEAFF
V gene: TRBV11-1; clone size: -; CDR3 protein: CASSSGTGPYYEQYF
V gene: TRBV7-9; clone size: -; CDR3 protein: CASSLIRGEWTEAFF
V gene: TRBV5-8; clone size: -; CDR3 protein: CASSQQGATLREQYF
V gene: TRBV5-1; clone size: -; CDR3 protein: CASSLEGNLETQYF
V gene: TRBV5-4; clone size: -; CDR3 protein: CASSSGVNTEAFF
V gene: TRBV6-5; clone size: -; CDR3 protein: CASKPDRNTDTQYF
V gene: TRBV16; clone size: few; CDR3 protein: CASSYRRVRTEAFF
V gene: TRBV12-5; clone size: -; CDR3 protein: CASGLAFGTGPGVGTEAFF
V gene: TRBV29-1; clone size: once; CDR3 protein: CSVRDRENYGYTF
V gene: TRBV5-4; clone size: -; CDR3 protein: CASSSGTSGSGSTDTQYF
V gene: TRBV7-2; clone size: -; CDR3 protein: CASSLIIGLAGLGNEQFF
V gene: TRBV4-2; clone size: -; CDR3 protein: CASSQGTVAATNEKLFF
V gene: TRBV9; clone size: -; CDR3 protein: CASSVAEGTYNEQFF
V gene: TRBV7-9; clone size: -; CDR3 protein: CASSLERGGQGVHYGYTF
V gene: TRBV7-8; clone size: -; CDR3 protein: CASSVAANQPQHF
V gene: TRBV5-6; clone size: -; CDR3 protein: CASSLASVNTEAFF